These 20 T cell receptor beta chains share one sample of origin, sequenced in a study of blood T cell repertoires in COVID-19. The repertoire was sequenced with immunoSEQ multiplex PCR; TCRdb's copy has only in-frame clones and lacks some. The sample contains hundreds of thousands of clones, more than 75% of which appear only once. Material for sequencing was peripheral blood. These receptors were collected from a woman between 18 and 30 years old who had recovered from COVID-19.

V is TRBV7-9 and J is TRBJ2-5, with TRBD2 matching 12 bases. The CDR3 has 15 residues. The junction had 7 bases not matched to a gene; V was cut back by 11 bases and J by 0 bases. Germline V CDR1 and CDR2: SEHNR, FQNEAQ (reference sequence). The CDR3 sequence: CAGGLAGGYQETQYF. For the CDR3, the DNA is TGTGCCGGAGGTCTAGCGGGAGGGTACCAAGAGACCCAGTACTTC.

J is TRBJ2-2 and V is TRBV19; TRBD2 matches 11 bases. Per the germline V gene, CDR1 is LNHDA and CDR2 is SQIVND (reference sequence). Trimming cost V 6 bases and J 1 base; bases outside gene matches: 10. The length of the CDR3 is 18 residues. The CDR3 reads CASRTWSSGRVNTGELFF. The CDR3 nucleotides are TGTGCCAGTAGGACCTGGAGTAGCGGGAGGGTGAACACCGGGGAGCTGTTTTTT.

The chain employs TRBV6-2 or TRBV6-3 and TRBJ1-2, with TRBD1 matching over 7 bases. J lost 2 bases, V lost 4 bases, and 1 base had no gene match. The CDR3 covers 13 residues. CDR1 is MNHEY, CDR2 SVGEGT, per germline. The CDR3 DNA reads TGTGCCAGCAGTTCGACAGGGAACTATGGCTACACCTTC. This encodes CASSSTGNYGYTF.

The chain carries TRBV5-1 and TRBJ2-3; D uncertain. The V end lost 0 bases, the J end lost 2 bases, and 7 bases lay between the germline ends. Germline V gives CDR1 SGHRS, CDR2 YFSETQ. There are 14 residues in the CDR3. CDR3 nucleotides: TGCGCCAGCAGCTTGGACCTACCCACAGATACGCAGTATTTT. It is translated as CASSLDLPTDTQYF. Full variable domain (missing parts from reference TRBV5-1 and TRBJ2-3): KAGVTQTPRYLIKTRGQQVTLSCSPISGHRSVSWYQQTPGQGLQFLFEYFSETQRNKGNFPGRFSGRQFSNSRSEMNVSTLELGDSALYLCASSLDLPTDTQYFGPGTRLTVL.

A single count supports this clone. This chain's CDR3 is CASRETRYNEQFF. CDR3 nucleotide sequence: TGTGCCAGCAGGGAGACTAGATACAATGAGCAGTTCTTC. The rearrangement links TRBV6-5 to TRBJ2-1; D is perhaps TRBD2 (6 bases). Trimming took off 6 bases at V and 4 bases at J, with 10 bases between the two ends. Germline assignment: CDR1 MNHEY and CDR2 SVGAGI. The CDR3 consists of 13 residues.

This chain uses TRBV25-1 with TRBJ1-1; 7 nucleotides line up with TRBD1. The junction had 8 bases not matched to a gene; V was cut back by 7 bases and J by 6 bases. CDR3 length: 13 residues. The V gene's germline CDR1 is MGHDK and CDR2 SYGVNS. The CDR3 DNA is TGTGCCAGCAAAGGACAGGTTTGGGCTGAAGCTTTCTTT. Translated, it gives CASKGQVWAEAFF.

The rearrangement uses TRBV7-2 and TRBJ2-3; D may be TRBD1 (7 bases). CDR3 size: 14 residues. The germline CDR1 and CDR2 sequences are SGHTA and FQGNSA. V lost 5 bases to trimming and J lost 6 bases, with 15 bases between them. CDR3 sequence (DNA): TGTGCCAGCAGCCCAAAGACAGGGAGGGATACGCAGTATTTT. This translates into CASSPKTGRDTQYF.

The J gene is TRBJ1-1, the V gene TRBV20-1, with D perhaps TRBD1 (5 bases). The CDR3 is 14 amino acids. Germline CDR1 is DFQATT and CDR2 is SNEGSKA (reference sequence). V lost 3 bases to trimming and J lost 4 bases, with 15 bases between them. CDR3: CSASFGGLGTEAFF. The CDR3 coding sequence is TGCAGTGCTAGTTTCGGGGGGTTAGGCACTGAAGCTTTCTTT.

The chain employs TRBV5-1 and TRBJ1-5, with D possibly matching TRBD1 (5 bases). V dropped 0 bases and J dropped 4 bases, with 14 bases sitting between them. Germline CDR1 and CDR2: SGHRS and YFSETQ. This CDR3 is 16 amino acids long. CDR3 loop: CASSLGPGILNQPQHF. The CDR3 DNA is TGCGCCAGCAGCTTGGGGCCAGGGATTCTGAATCAGCCCCAGCATTTT.

This clone was recorded once. The chain uses TRBV7-9 and TRBJ2-5, with 8 bases lining up with TRBD2. Germline lookup yields CDR1 SEHNR and CDR2 FQNEAQ (reference sequence). CDR3 length: 16 residues. Unmatched junction bases numbered 13, after V lost 4 bases and J lost 6 bases. The CDR3 sequence is CASSSPPREGRQTQYF. The CDR3 bases are TGTGCCAGCAGCTCCCCCCCCCGGGAGGGCCGGCAGACCCAGTACTTC.

This clone appeared once. V is TRBV4-3 and J is TRBJ1-3, with no clear D. V lost 2 bases and J 0 bases, leaving 8 bases between the germline ends. This CDR3 is 15 amino acids long. The germline V gene encodes CDR1 LGHNA and CDR2 YSLEER. Written as DNA, the CDR3 is TGCGCCAGCAGCCAACTGTCGGTCTCTGGAAACACCATATATTTT. Translation gives CASSQLSVSGNTIYF.

This chain joins TRBV5-4 and TRBJ2-3; possible D gene TRBD2, 5 bases. Per the germline V gene, CDR1 is SGHNT and CDR2 is YYREEE (reference sequence). CDR3 length: 15 amino acids. V gave up 4 bases and J gave up 2 bases, with 14 bases separating them. In nucleotides, the CDR3 is TGTGCCAGCAGCCTTCCGGCGGGTTCCACAGATACGCAGTATTTT. Translated: CASSLPAGSTDTQYF.

The chain couples TRBV6-1 to TRBJ2-6; tentatively, D is TRBD1 (6 bases). V lost 4 bases to trimming and J lost 2 bases, with 21 bases between them. Germline V gene lookup returns CDR1 MNHNS and CDR2 SASEGT. The CDR3 totals 19 residues. CDR3 residues: CASSALTSISGAGANVLTF. The CDR3 bases are TGTGCCAGCAGTGCCCTAACTTCGATCTCAGGGGCTGGGGCCAACGTCCTGACTTTC.

The J gene is TRBJ2-3, the V gene TRBV2; no firm D call. The V end was cut by 6 bases, the J end by 6 bases, with 10 bases between. This CDR3 is built from 12 residues. Germline V gene lookup returns CDR1 SNHLY and CDR2 FYNNEI. The DNA of the CDR3 is TGTGCCAGCAGACGACTTAGGGATACGCAGTATTTT. It specifies CASRRLRDTQYF.

The chain is built from TRBV24-1 and TRBJ1-6; D is undetermined. Per the germline V gene, CDR1 is KGHDR and CDR2 is SFDVKD. This CDR3 contains 15 residues. V was pared by 4 bases and J by 9 bases, with 15 bases between. Written as DNA, the CDR3 is TGTGCCACCAGTGAGGACGGGAGGCCTAGTTCACCCCTCCACTTT. Residues: CATSEDGRPSSPLHF.

The chain carries TRBV30 and TRBJ2-1; TRBD2 matches 9 bases. CDR3 length: 15 residues. CDR1 and CDR2 (germline): GTSNPN, SVGIG (reference sequence). V lost 0 bases to trimming and J lost 4 bases; unmatched junction nucleotides: 4. The CDR3, as DNA: TGTGCCTGGAGTGTAACTAGCGGGCCGTACAATGAGCAGTTCTTC. Its translation: CAWSVTSGPYNEQFF. Full variable domain (rest looked up from reference TRBV30 and TRBJ2-1): SQTIHQWPATLVQPVGSPLSLECTVEGTSNPNLYWYRQAAGRGLQLLFYSVGIGQISSEVPQNLSASRPQDRQFILSSKKLLLSDSGFYLCAWSVTSGPYNEQFFGPGTRLTVL.

CDR3 nucleotide sequence: TGCGCCAGCAGCTCTGGACTAGCGGGAGTGTCCTACAATGAGCAGTTCTTC. It encodes CASSSGLAGVSYNEQFF. The genes are TRBV5-1 and TRBJ2-1, with 13 positions matching TRBD2. The CDR3 is 17 residues long. V lost 3 bases, J lost 1 base, and 4 bases stayed unmatched. Germline CDR1 SGHRS, CDR2 YFSETQ. Supplemented by reference TRBV5-1 and TRBJ2-1, the full variable domain reads KAGVTQTPRYLIKTRGQQVTLSCSPISGHRSVSWYQQTPGQGLQFLFEYFSETQRNKGNFPGRFSGRQFSNSRSEMNVSTLELGDSALYLCASSSGLAGVSYNEQFFGPGTRLTVL.

The chain carries TRBV6-2 or TRBV6-3 and TRBJ2-7; TRBD2 agrees at 10 bases. CDR1 and CDR2 (germline): MNHEY, SVGEGT. The V gene end was trimmed by 5 bases and the J gene end by 2 bases; junction bases not matched to a gene: 6. CDR3 length: 15 amino acids. CDR3 protein: CASSDGGLAAYEQYV. The CDR3 bases are TGTGCCAGCAGTGATGGCGGACTAGCGGCCTACGAGCAGTACGTC.

Only one count was recorded for this clone. V and J are TRBV30 and TRBJ1-4, with D perhaps matching TRBD1 (5 bases). In germline, CDR1 is GTSNPN, CDR2 SVGIG (reference sequence). The germline V and J ends were trimmed by 2 bases and 8 bases, with 27 bases remaining between them. The CDR3 is made up of 18 amino acids. As DNA, the CDR3 is TGTGCCTGGAGTCCCACCCGCCAGGCGGGGCACCTTTGGGAAAAACTGTTTTTT. It specifies CAWSPTRQAGHLWEKLFF.

The chain is built from TRBV7-6 and TRBJ2-1, with 7 bases that match TRBD2. The V and J ends lost 5 bases and 7 bases, in that order; junction bases with no gene match: 5. The CDR3 spans 13 residues. CDR1 is SGHVS and CDR2 is FNYEAQ in the germline V gene. CDR3 residues: CASSAGVKNEQFF. CDR3 bases: TGTGCCAGCAGCGCGGGAGTGAAGAATGAGCAGTTCTTC. Combining the CDR3 with reference TRBV7-6 and TRBJ2-1 gives the whole variable domain GAGVSQSPRYKVTKRGQDVALRCDPISGHVSLYWYRQALGQGPEFLTYFNYEAQQDKSGLPNDRFSAERPEGSISTLTIQRTEQRDSAMYRCASSAGVKNEQFFGPGTRLTVL.